Each of the 11 T cell receptor beta chains below was sequenced from the same sample in a study of PD-1 blockade in classical Hodgkin lymphoma. Every patient relapsed after autologous stem cell transplantation, and brentuximab vedotin exposure varied. Clones were read by immunoSEQ multiplex PCR, and TCRdb kept only the in-frame ones, dropping some. The sample holds about 94,000 clones, 75% to 90% seen once. The specimen comprised peripheral blood mononuclear cells (PBMCs), sampled before the second cycle of nivolumab. These receptor sequences come from a human donor with classical Hodgkin lymphoma.

The rearrangement joins TRBV6-1 to TRBJ2-7; 7 bases fit TRBD1. This CDR3 is 14 amino acids long. The trim removed 8 bases at V and 2 bases at J, leaving 9 bases unmatched. Germline loops: CDR1 MNHNS, CDR2 SASEGT. The CDR3 loop is CASGLQGPAYEQYF. The CDR3 nucleotides read TGTGCCAGCGGGTTACAGGGGCCCGCCTACGAGCAGTACTTC.

The chain combines TRBV10-1 with TRBJ2-7; D unclear. V was trimmed by 5 bases and J by 2 bases, leaving 10 bases between them. Per germline, CDR1 WNHNN and CDR2 SYGVQD (reference sequence). CDR3 length: 13 amino acids. Here the CDR3 reads CASSPGRTYEQYF. The CDR3 coding sequence is TGCGCCAGCAGTCCCGGACGGACCTACGAGCAGTACTTC.

The chain recombines TRBV2 with TRBJ1-2, with 9 positions matching TRBD1. This CDR3 region has 14 residues. With 5 bases clipped from V and 6 bases from J, the junction kept 7 bases outside the gene matches. Germline values: CDR1 SNHLY, CDR2 FYNNEI. CDR3 DNA sequence: TGTGCCAGCAGTTTGCTGGGACAGGGAGATGGCTACACCTTC. This sequence encodes CASSLLGQGDGYTF. Full variable domain (remainder filled in from reference TRBV2 and TRBJ1-2): EPEVTQTPSHQVTQMGQEVILRCVPISNHLYFYWYRQILGQKVEFLVSFYNNEISEKSEIFDDQFSVERPDGSNFTLKIRSTKLEDSAMYFCASSLLGQGDGYTFGSGTRLTVV.

This clone was observed a single time. This chain uses TRBV15 with TRBJ2-7; D call uncertain. Germline CDR1 and CDR2: LNHNV and YYDKDF (reference sequence). The germline V and J ends were trimmed by 5 bases and 4 bases, with 15 bases remaining between them. The CDR3 has 14 amino acids. This chain's CDR3 is CATSPEIGTYEQYF. The DNA of the CDR3 is TGTGCCACCAGCCCAGAGATCGGTACTTACGAGCAGTACTTC.

The J gene is TRBJ1-4, the V gene TRBV9; 7 bases are a match to TRBD1. Germline CDR1 SGDLS, CDR2 YYNGEE. V gave up 3 bases and J gave up 5 bases; unmatched junction bases: 7. The CDR3 consists of 15 residues. Written as DNA, the CDR3 is TGTGCCAGCAGCGGACCCGGGACAGAAAATGAAAAACTGTTTTTT. The encoded protein is CASSGPGTENEKLFF.

This clone was seen a single time. V and J are TRBV11-2 and TRBJ2-1; 8 bases match TRBD2. CDR3 length equals 14 residues. CDR1 and CDR2 from the germline V gene are SGHAT and FQNNGV. With 5 bases clipped from V and 7 bases from J, the junction kept 7 bases outside the gene matches. In DNA, the CDR3 is TGTGCCAGCAGCCACTTCGGGAGGGCTAATGAGCAGTTCTTC. Its translation is CASSHFGRANEQFF.

This chain uses TRBV7-9 with TRBJ2-1; D tentatively fits TRBD1 or TRBD2 (6 bases each). Germline V gene sequence: CDR1 SEHNR, CDR2 FQNEAQ (reference sequence). Trimming cost V 5 bases and J 8 bases, with 19 bases left between them. CDR3 length: 15 amino acids. The CDR3 nucleotides are TGTGCCAGCAGCCGTAACAGGGAATCTAGCGATGAGCAGTTCTTC. This sequence encodes CASSRNRESSDEQFF.

This clone showed up just once. The chain combines TRBV5-6 with TRBJ2-7; 8 nucleotides line up with TRBD1. Germline trimming cut 3 bases from V and 0 bases from J; bases unmatched to any gene: 5. CDR1 and CDR2 (germline): SGHDT, YYEEEE. The CDR3 loop spans 15 amino acids. The CDR3 DNA sequence: TGTGCCAGCAGCTGGCGGACAGGGAACTCCTACGAGCAGTACTTC. It is translated as CASSWRTGNSYEQYF. The full variable domain, its missing parts supplied by reference TRBV5-6 and TRBJ2-7, is DAGVTQSPTHLIKTRGQQVTLRCSPKSGHDTVSWYQQALGQGPQFIFQYYEEEERQRGNFPDRFSGHQFPNYSSELNVNALLLGDSALYLCASSWRTGNSYEQYFGPGTRLTVT.

The chain employs TRBV11-2 and TRBJ2-5, with unresolved D. Germline assignment: CDR1 SGHAT and CDR2 FQNNGV. The CDR3 sequence is 12 residues long. V lost 0 bases, J lost 4 bases, and 3 bases lay in between. The CDR3 bases are TGTGCCAGCAGCTTAGATGTAGAGACCCAGTACTTC. Translating it yields CASSLDVETQYF. Looking up the rest from reference TRBV11-2 and TRBJ2-5 gives the full variable domain: EAGVAQSPRYKIIEKRQSVAFWCNPISGHATLYWYQQILGQGPKLLIQFQNNGVVDDSQLPKDRFSAERLKGVDSTLKIQPAKLEDSAVYLCASSLDVETQYFGPGTRLLVL.

The CDR3: CATGAGEDTEAFF. In nucleotides, the CDR3 is TGTGCCACCGGGGCCGGGGAGGACACTGAAGCTTTCTTT. This sequence joins TRBV10-3 and TRBJ1-1, with D maybe TRBD1 (5 bases). CDR1 and CDR2 (germline): ENHRY, SYGVKD. Trimming shortened V by 10 bases and J by 3 bases, and 15 bases separated the two germline ends. CDR3 length: 13 residues.

This chain uses TRBV27 with TRBJ2-1; D is uncertain. The CDR3 extends over 11 amino acids. In germline, CDR1 is MNHEY, CDR2 SMNVEV (reference sequence). The germline V and J ends were trimmed by 2 bases and 8 bases, with 4 bases remaining between them. DNA for the CDR3: TGTGCCAGCAGTTTAGGGTATGAGCAGTTCTTC. It yields the protein CASSLGYEQFF.